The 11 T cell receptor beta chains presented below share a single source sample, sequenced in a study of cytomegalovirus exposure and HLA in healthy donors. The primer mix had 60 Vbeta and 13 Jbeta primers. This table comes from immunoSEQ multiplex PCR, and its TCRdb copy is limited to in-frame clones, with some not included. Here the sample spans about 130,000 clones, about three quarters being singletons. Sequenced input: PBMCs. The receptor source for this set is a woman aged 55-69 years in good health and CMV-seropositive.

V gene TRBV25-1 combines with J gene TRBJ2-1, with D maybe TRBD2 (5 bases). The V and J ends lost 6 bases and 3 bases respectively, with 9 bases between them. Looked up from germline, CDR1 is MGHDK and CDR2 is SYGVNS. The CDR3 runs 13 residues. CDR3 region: CASRDFDYNEQFF. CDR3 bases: TGTGCCAGCAGGGACTTCGACTACAATGAGCAGTTCTTC. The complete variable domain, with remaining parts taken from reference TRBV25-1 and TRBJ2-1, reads EADIYQTPRYLVIGTGKKITLECSQTMGHDKMYWYQQDPGMELHLIHYSYGVNSTEKGDLSSESTVSRIRTEHFPLTLESARPSHTSQYLCASRDFDYNEQFFGPGTRLTVL.

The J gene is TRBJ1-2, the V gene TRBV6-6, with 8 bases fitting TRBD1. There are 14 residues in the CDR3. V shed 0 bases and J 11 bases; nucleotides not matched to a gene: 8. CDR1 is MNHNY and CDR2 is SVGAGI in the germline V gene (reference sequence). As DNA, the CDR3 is TGTGCCAGCAGTTACTCGGACAGGGAGCGGGTATACACCTTC. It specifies CASSYSDRERVYTF.

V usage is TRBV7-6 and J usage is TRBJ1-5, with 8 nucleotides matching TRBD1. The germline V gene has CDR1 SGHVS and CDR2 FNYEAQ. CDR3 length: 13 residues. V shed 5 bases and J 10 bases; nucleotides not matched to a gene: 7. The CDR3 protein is CASSQGAVTPQHF. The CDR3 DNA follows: TGTGCCAGCAGCCAGGGGGCTGTCACACCCCAGCATTTT.

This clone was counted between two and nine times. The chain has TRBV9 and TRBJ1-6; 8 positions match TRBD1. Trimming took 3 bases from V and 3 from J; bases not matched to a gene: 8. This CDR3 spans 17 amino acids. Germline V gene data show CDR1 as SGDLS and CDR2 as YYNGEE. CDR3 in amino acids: CASSGPGTGVYNSPLHF. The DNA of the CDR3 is TGTGCCAGCAGCGGGCCCGGGACAGGAGTCTATAATTCACCCCTCCACTTT. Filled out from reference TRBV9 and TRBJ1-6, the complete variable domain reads DSGVTQTPKHLITATGQRVTLRCSPRSGDLSVYWYQQSLDQGLQFLIQYYNGEERAKGNILERFSAQQFPDLHSELNLSSLELGDSALYFCASSGPGTGVYNSPLHFGNGTRLTVT.

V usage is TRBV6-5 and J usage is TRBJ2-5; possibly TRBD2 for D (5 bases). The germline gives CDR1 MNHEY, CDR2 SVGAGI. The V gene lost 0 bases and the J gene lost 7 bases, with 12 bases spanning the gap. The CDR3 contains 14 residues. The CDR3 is CASSYSGSTGTQYF. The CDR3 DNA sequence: TGTGCCAGCAGTTACTCTGGGAGTACCGGGACCCAGTACTTC.

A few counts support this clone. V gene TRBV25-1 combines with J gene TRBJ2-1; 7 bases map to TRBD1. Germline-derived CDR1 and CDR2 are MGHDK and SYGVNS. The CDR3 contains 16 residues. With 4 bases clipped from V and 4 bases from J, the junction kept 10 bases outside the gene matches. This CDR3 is CASSVIKGATYNEQFF. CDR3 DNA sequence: TGTGCCAGCAGTGTAATTAAGGGGGCTACATACAATGAGCAGTTCTTC.

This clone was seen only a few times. DNA for the CDR3: TGCGCCAGCAGCAGTTCCCAGGGCGGGAGGGAAAAACTGTTTTTT. Encoded protein: CASSSSQGGREKLFF. The chain carries TRBV5-1 and TRBJ1-4, with D maybe TRBD1 (5 bases). Germline values: CDR1 SGHRS, CDR2 YFSETQ. The ends were cut back, 4 bases at V and 8 bases at J, with 18 bases in the middle. The CDR3 is 15 residues long.

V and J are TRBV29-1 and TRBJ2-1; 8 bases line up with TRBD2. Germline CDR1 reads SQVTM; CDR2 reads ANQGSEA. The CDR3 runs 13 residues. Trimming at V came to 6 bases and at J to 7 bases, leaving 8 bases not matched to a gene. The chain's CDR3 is CSVAGGAANEQFF. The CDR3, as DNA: TGCAGCGTCGCCGGGGGGGCAGCGAATGAGCAGTTCTTC.

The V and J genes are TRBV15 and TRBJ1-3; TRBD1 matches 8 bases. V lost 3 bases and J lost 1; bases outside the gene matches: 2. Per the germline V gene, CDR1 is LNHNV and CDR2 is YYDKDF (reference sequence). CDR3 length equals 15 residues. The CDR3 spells CATSRNRGSGNTIYF. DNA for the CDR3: TGTGCCACCAGCAGGAACAGGGGGTCTGGAAACACCATATATTTT.

CDR3 protein: CASSVAPQFLTEAFF. For the CDR3, the DNA is TGTGCCAGCAGCGTAGCCCCGCAGTTCCTCACTGAAGCTTTCTTT. The chain uses TRBV9 and TRBJ1-1, with no clear D. V was cut by 0 bases and J by 4 bases, with 13 bases left in between. The germline gives CDR1 SGDLS, CDR2 YYNGEE. The CDR3 extends over 15 amino acids.

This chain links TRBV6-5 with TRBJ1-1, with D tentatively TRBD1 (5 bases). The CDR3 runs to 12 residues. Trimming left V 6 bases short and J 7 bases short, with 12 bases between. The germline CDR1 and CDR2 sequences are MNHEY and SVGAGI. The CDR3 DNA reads TGTGCCAGCAGCCCACAGGTTCTTGAAGCTTTCTTT. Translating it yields CASSPQVLEAFF.